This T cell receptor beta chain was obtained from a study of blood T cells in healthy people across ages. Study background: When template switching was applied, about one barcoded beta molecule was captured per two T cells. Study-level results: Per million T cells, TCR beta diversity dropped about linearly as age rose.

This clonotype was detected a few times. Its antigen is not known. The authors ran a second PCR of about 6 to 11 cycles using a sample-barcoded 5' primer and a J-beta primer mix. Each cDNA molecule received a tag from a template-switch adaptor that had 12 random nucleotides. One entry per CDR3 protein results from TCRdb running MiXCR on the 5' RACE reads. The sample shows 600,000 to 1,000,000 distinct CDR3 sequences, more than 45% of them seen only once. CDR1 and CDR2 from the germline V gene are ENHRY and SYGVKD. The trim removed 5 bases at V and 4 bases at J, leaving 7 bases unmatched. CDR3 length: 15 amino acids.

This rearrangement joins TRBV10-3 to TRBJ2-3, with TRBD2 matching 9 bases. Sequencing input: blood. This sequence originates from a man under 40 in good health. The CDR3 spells CAISLAGGFSDTQYF. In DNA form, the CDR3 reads TGTGCCATCAGTCTTGCGGGAGGGTTTTCAGATACGCAGTATTTT.